Following are 8 T cell receptor beta chains from one sample sequenced in a study of shared clonotypes between healthy human individuals. TCRdb keeps only in-frame clones here, not all; method: immunoSEQ multiplex PCR. Counted here are some 2.4 million clones, approximately 94% occurring once; the ten biggest clones make up 0.36%. Sequencing was performed on naive CD4+ T cells from PBMCs. Subset meaning: CD45RA+ positively selected. These receptors originate from a man aged 18 to 29 in good health. Some clones in this sample may be carry-over from other donors' samples.

J is TRBJ2-5 and V is TRBV28; 7 positions match TRBD1. Germline loops: CDR1 MDHEN, CDR2 SYDVKM. This CDR3 is 15 amino acids long. With V trimmed by 6 bases and J by 2 bases, 9 bases remained unmatched. CDR3 sequence reads: CASSSTGVLQETQYF. The CDR3 bases are TGTGCCAGCAGCTCAACAGGGGTTCTACAAGAGACCCAGTACTTC.

The chain uses TRBV25-1 and TRBJ2-1; 13 bases fit TRBD2. There are 17 residues in the CDR3. The junction had 7 bases not matched to a gene; V was cut back by 1 base and J by 7 bases. CDR1 is MGHDK and CDR2 is SYGVNS in the germline V gene. In DNA form, the CDR3 reads TGTGCCAGCAGTGAATTTACTAGCGGGAGGGTTCGAAATGAGCAGTTCTTC. Translation gives CASSEFTSGRVRNEQFF.

This clone occurred a few times. Here the CDR3 reads CASSLGLTAFF. CDR3 nucleotide sequence: TGTGCCAGCAGCTTGGGCCTTACGGCTTTCTTT. This sequence joins TRBV7-9 and TRBJ1-1; D is ambiguous. V was pared by 3 bases and J by 11 bases, with 10 bases between. There are 11 residues in the CDR3. The germline V gene has CDR1 SEHNR and CDR2 FQNEAQ (reference sequence).

The chain carries TRBV19 and TRBJ1-2; no clear D. Per the germline V gene, CDR1 is LNHDA and CDR2 is SQIVND (reference sequence). The CDR3 runs 15 residues. The V end lost 4 bases, the J end lost 2 bases, and 14 bases lay between the germline ends. The CDR3 sequence is CASSTGYVENYGYTF. CDR3 DNA sequence: TGTGCCAGTAGTACAGGATACGTGGAAAACTATGGCTACACCTTC.

About this clone itself: Other DNA sequences in the same sample also yield this CDR3. This chain uses TRBV11-3 with TRBJ2-5, with 7 bases matching TRBD1. The germline V gene encodes CDR1 SGHNT and CDR2 YENEEA. V dropped 5 bases and J dropped 5; count of bases not matched to a gene: 5. The CDR3 has 13 residues. In DNA form, the CDR3 reads TGTGCCAGCAGCCTGACAGGGTTGGAGACCCAGTACTTC. Its protein is CASSLTGLETQYF. The full variable domain, in which reference TRBV11-3 and TRBJ2-5 provide the parts outside the CDR3, is EAGVVQSPRYKIIEKKQPVAFWCNPISGHNTLYWYLQNLGQGPELLIRYENEEAVDDSQLPKDRFSAERLKGVDSTLKIQPAELGDSAVYLCASSLTGLETQYFGPGTRLLVL.

The gene calls are TRBV4-3 and TRBJ2-1, with D possibly TRBD1 on 5 matching bases. The germline CDR1 and CDR2 sequences are LGHNA and YSLEER. CDR3 length: 15 residues. V was clipped by 0 bases and J by 10 bases, with 16 bases between them. Here the CDR3 reads CASSQDVSSDTEQFF. CDR3 bases: TGCGCCAGCAGCCAAGATGTATCGTCGGACACGGAGCAGTTCTTC.

The V gene is TRBV9, the J gene TRBJ2-7; 9 positions agree with TRBD2. CDR1 is SGDLS and CDR2 is YYNGEE in the germline V gene. V was clipped by 3 bases and J by 0 bases; unmatched bases: 7. The CDR3 spans 16 residues. In DNA, the CDR3 is TGTGCCAGCAGCGCGGGCGGACTAGCGAGCTCCTACGAGCAGTACTTC. It encodes CASSAGGLASSYEQYF.

The gene calls are TRBV9 and TRBJ2-1; 9 positions agree with TRBD2. The V and J ends lost 2 bases and 2 bases, in that order; junction bases with no gene match: 8. This CDR3 spans 17 amino acids. CDR1 SGDLS and CDR2 YYNGEE come from the germline V gene. The CDR3 DNA is TGTGCCAGCAGCGTGATATTAGCGGGGGACACCTACAATGAGCAGTTCTTC. This codes for CASSVILAGDTYNEQFF.